This record covers a single T cell receptor beta chain. What it recognizes is unknown. Analyses pooled second doses at about 4 or about 12 weeks. Some clones are missing from TCRdb's copy, which holds only in-frame ones; the method was immunoSEQ multiplex PCR. The repertoire holds more than 95,000 clones, with about 82% as singletons. The sample originates from a study of T cell responses to AZD1222 COVID-19 vaccine. Study-wide findings and caveats: Only five to seven AZD1222 recipients were seropositive at baseline. Donors, mostly white British, included more females; clonal diversity was possibly underestimated. Sampled repertoires all dated from after the peak T cell response.

From germline, CDR1 is GTSNPN and CDR2 SVGIG (reference sequence). V trimming: 3 bases; J trimming: 1 base; junction bases outside the gene matches: 15. The CDR3 consists of 19 residues. This chain joins TRBV30 and TRBJ1-3, with 10 positions matching TRBD1. This TCR was recovered from an adult who received the AZD1222 COVID-19 vaccine. The sample here was peripheral blood, taken 28 days after the second AZD1222 dose. Here the CDR3 DNA reads TGTGCCTGGAGGCACAACCGGGACAGGGGACTTTTGTCTGGAAACACCATATATTTT. Its translation: CAWRHNRDRGLLSGNTIYF.